This entry lists 16 T cell receptor beta chains sequenced from one sample in a study of blood T cell dynamics during melanoma immunotherapy. Documented time point: week 3, after first cycle of checkpoint inhibitor. This table comes from immunoSEQ multiplex PCR, and its TCRdb copy is limited to in-frame clones, with some not included. The repertoire includes 6,000 to 8,500 clones, roughly 84% of them detected once, and around 5% sits in the top ten. The sequencing here drew on blood, taken from a patient treated with checkpoint blockade. The origin of the receptors is a human donor with melanoma.

The CDR3 region is CASSQETRLGGSSYEQYF. The CDR3 DNA is TGTGCCAGCAGCCAAGAAACTCGGTTGGGCGGCAGCTCCTACGAGCAGTACTTC. The chain recombines TRBV14 with TRBJ2-7; D unresolved. The germline V gene encodes CDR1 SGHDN and CDR2 FVKESK. The CDR3 runs 18 residues. The V gene lost 0 bases and the J gene lost 0 bases, with 18 bases spanning the gap.

The chain recombines TRBV30 with TRBJ1-5; no definite D call. This CDR3 spans 16 amino acids. CDR1 is GTSNPN and CDR2 is SVGIG in the germline V gene (reference sequence). Trimming took off 3 bases at V and 0 bases at J, with 15 bases between the two ends. The CDR3 is CAWSYRVGDSNQPQHF. In nucleotides, the CDR3 is TGTGCCTGGAGCTACCGGGTCGGAGATAGCAATCAGCCCCAGCATTTT.

The chain employs TRBV2 and TRBJ2-7; D ambiguous. The CDR3 has 12 residues. Trimming removed 3 bases from V and 7 bases from J, with 10 bases in between. Germline CDR1 and CDR2: SNHLY and FYNNEI. The CDR3 nucleotides read TGTGCCAGCAGTGACGAGGCCGGGGAGCAGTACTTC. Protein sequence: CASSDEAGEQYF.

CDR3 region: CASSGPISGNTIYF. CDR3 nucleotide sequence: TGTGCCAGCAGTGGGCCGATCTCTGGAAACACCATATATTTT. This chain connects TRBV2 to TRBJ1-3; unclear D gene. Trimming shortened V by 4 bases and J by 0 bases, and 7 bases separated the two germline ends. The CDR3 extends over 14 amino acids. Germline CDR1 SNHLY, CDR2 FYNNEI.

V is TRBV6-6 and J is TRBJ2-3; D unclear. The germline gives CDR1 MNHNY, CDR2 SVGAGI (reference sequence). The CDR3 runs 12 residues. V was clipped by 8 bases and J by 4 bases, with 10 bases between them. The CDR3 loop reads CASSTRPDTQYF. The CDR3 nucleotides read TGTGCCAGCTCGACCCGACCAGATACGCAGTATTTT.

This chain links TRBV18 with TRBJ2-3, with TRBD1 identical over 7 bases. Germline V gene data show CDR1 as KGHSH and CDR2 as LQKENI. With 5 bases clipped from V and 2 bases from J, the junction kept 10 bases outside the gene matches. The CDR3 consists of 16 residues. The CDR3 loop reads CASSYERQGATDTQYF. As DNA, the CDR3 is TGTGCCAGCTCATACGAAAGACAGGGAGCCACAGATACGCAGTATTTT.

CDR3 loop: CASSLGFGSDTQYF. CDR3 in DNA: TGTGCCAGCAGTTTAGGGTTCGGCTCAGATACGCAGTATTTT. The chain employs TRBV27 and TRBJ2-3; D is undetermined. Trimming took 2 bases from V and 4 from J, leaving 10 bases between them. Germline assignment: CDR1 MNHEY and CDR2 SMNVEV (reference sequence). This CDR3 has 14 amino acids.

This clone has a handful of counts. The chain uses TRBV2 and TRBJ2-7; the D gene could be TRBD1 or TRBD2 (6 bases each). This CDR3 region has 15 residues. Trimming pared 2 bases from V and 3 bases from J, leaving 14 bases between. Germline loops: CDR1 SNHLY, CDR2 FYNNEI. The CDR3, as DNA: TGTGCCAGCAGTGAAAACAGGGAGGAGATCTACGAGCAGTACTTC. Amino acid sequence: CASSENREEIYEQYF.

The gene calls are TRBV5-1 and TRBJ1-1; no definite D call. The germline V gene has CDR1 SGHRS and CDR2 YFSETQ. The CDR3 runs to 13 residues. V lost 2 bases and J 1 base, leaving 6 bases between the germline ends. CDR3 nucleotides: TGCGCCAGCAGCTTAGACCCGAACACTGAAGCTTTCTTT. As protein: CASSLDPNTEAFF.

This chain uses TRBV5-1 with TRBJ1-1, with TRBD1 matching 8 bases. Germline values: CDR1 SGHRS, CDR2 YFSETQ. Trimming at V came to 5 bases and at J to 4 bases, leaving 10 bases not matched to a gene. This CDR3 has 15 amino acids. Written as DNA, the CDR3 is TGCGCCAGCAGGTCCTCTCAGGGGGCTGGCACTGAAGCTTTCTTT. Translated: CASRSSQGAGTEAFF.

The chain combines TRBV7-2 with TRBJ2-1; D unresolved. Trimming took off 5 bases at V and 4 bases at J, with 6 bases between the two ends. The CDR3 loop spans 12 amino acids. CDR1 SGHTA and CDR2 FQGNSA come from the germline V gene. CDR3 sequence (DNA): TGTGCCAGCAGCCCAACGTACAATGAGCAGTTCTTC. Its protein product is CASSPTYNEQFF.

This rearrangement joins TRBV19 to TRBJ2-2, with D possibly matching TRBD2 (6 bases). Trimming shortened V by 3 bases and J by 6 bases, and 11 bases separated the two germline ends. CDR1 is LNHDA and CDR2 is SQIVND in the germline V gene (reference sequence). The CDR3 is 14 residues long. CDR3 loop: CASSITEGAGELFF. The CDR3 DNA reads TGTGCCAGTAGTATTACGGAGGGAGCCGGGGAGCTGTTTTTT.

This clone was counted a few times. The V and J genes are TRBV14 and TRBJ1-1; TRBD1 agrees at 7 bases. The CDR3 totals 15 residues. Germline CDR1 and CDR2: SGHDN and FVKESK. The trim removed 4 bases at V and 3 bases at J, leaving 8 bases unmatched. The CDR3 spells CASSPLGQIYTEAFF. DNA for the CDR3: TGTGCCAGCAGCCCCTTGGGACAGATTTACACTGAAGCTTTCTTT.

For the CDR3, the DNA is TGTGCCAGCAGCTTGGACGGGGCAGGCACTGAAGCTTTCTTT. Protein product: CASSLDGAGTEAFF. The rearrangement links TRBV5-4 to TRBJ1-1; D is possibly TRBD1 (5 bases). CDR1 is SGHNT, CDR2 YYREEE, per germline (reference sequence). This CDR3 has 14 residues. V was trimmed by 0 bases and J by 4 bases, leaving 10 bases between them. Full variable domain (rest looked up from reference TRBV5-4 and TRBJ1-1): ETGVTQSPTHLIKTRGQQVTLRCSSQSGHNTVSWYQQALGQGPQFIFQYYREEENGRGNFPPRFSGLQFPNYSSELNVNALELDDSALYLCASSLDGAGTEAFFGQGTRLTVV.

The rearrangement joins TRBV4-1 to TRBJ2-7; D perhaps matches TRBD2 (5 bases). Germline V gene sequence: CDR1 MGHRA, CDR2 YSYEKL. V was cut by 1 base and J by 4 bases, with 14 bases left in between. This CDR3 has 15 amino acids. In DNA form, the CDR3 reads TGCGCCAGCAGCCAAGCCTTAGGAACGGGGTACGAGCAGTACGTC. It yields the protein CASSQALGTGYEQYV.

The count of this clone is one. The CDR3: CSVAYSNTEAFF. Written as DNA, the CDR3 is TGCAGCGTTGCCTACTCGAACACTGAAGCTTTCTTT. The rearrangement uses TRBV29-1 and TRBJ1-1; D gene unclear. The V gene lost 4 bases and the J gene lost 1 base, with 7 bases spanning the gap. The CDR3 spans 12 residues. Per the germline V gene, CDR1 is SQVTM and CDR2 is ANQGSEA.